This is a list of T cell receptor beta chains from one sample in a study of response to subunit inactivated influenza vaccine. TCRdb re-called the RT-PCR reads through MiXCR, storing one row per CDR3 protein. The sample lists about 650,000 distinct CDR3 sequences; approximately 14% were seen once. Material: PBMCs from blood, obtained around two weeks before vaccination. Receptors originate from a man aged 50 to 60 who received an inactivated influenza vaccine. CDR3s include the opening cysteine and the closing phenylalanine or tryptophan. D genes are given only for firm matches. Where a row states a size, it is once, few, many or the class of an expanded clone; other rows omit it.

CDR3 length	D gene	V gene	clone size	J gene	CDR3 protein	CDR3 DNA
13	-	TRBV5-1	few	TRBJ1-1	CASSLPGSTEAFF	TGCGCCAGCAGCTTACCAGGCAGCACTGAAGCTTTCTTT
13	-	TRBV29-1	-	TRBJ1-2	CSVVEQANYGYTF	TGCAGCGTTGTTGAACAGGCTAACTATGGCTACACCTTC
14	-	TRBV12-3/TRBV12-4	few	TRBJ1-1	CASSFSPGNTEAFF	TGTGCCAGCAGTTTTTCTCCGGGCAACACTGAAGCTTTCTTT
13	-	TRBV5-1	few	TRBJ2-3	CASGPGVTDTQYF	TGCGCCAGCGGACCGGGAGTCACAGATACGCAGTATTTT
12	-	TRBV10-3	few	TRBJ2-5	CAISESGLGQYF	TGTGCCATCAGTGAGTCTGGCTTAGGGCAGTACTTC
17	TRBD2	TRBV7-8	few	TRBJ2-3	CASSLAFGGRPTDTQYF	TGTGCCAGCAGCTTAGCATTTGGCGGGAGGCCCACAGATACGCAGTATTTT
13	-	TRBV20-1	-	TRBJ2-1	CSAGGARVNEQFF	TGCAGTGCTGGCGGGGCTCGGGTCAATGAGCAGTTCTTC
12	-	TRBV12-3/TRBV12-4	-	TRBJ2-4	CASSDGVGIQYF	TGTGCCAGCAGCGACGGGGTAGGCATTCAGTACTTC
13	TRBD1	TRBV5-5	few	TRBJ1-2	CASSLGQGISYTF	TGTGCCAGCAGTTTGGGACAGGGGATAAGCTACACCTTC
14	-	TRBV24-1	-	TRBJ2-1	CATSDFRDPNEQFF	TGTGCCACCAGTGATTTTCGGGACCCCAATGAGCAGTTCTTC
19	TRBD2	TRBV14	few	TRBJ2-1	CASSPRGGARSVSYNEQFF	TGTGCCAGCAGCCCCCGGGGAGGGGCGAGGTCGGTCTCCTACAATGAGCAGTTCTTC
16	TRBD2	TRBV7-9	few	TRBJ2-7	CASSIWTSGSSYEQYF	TGTGCCAGCAGCATATGGACTAGCGGGAGCTCCTACGAGCAGTACTTC
15	-	TRBV4-3	many	TRBJ2-3	CASSQEKDYENTQYF	TGCGCCAGCAGCCAAGAGAAGGACTATGAAAATACGCAGTATTTT
15	TRBD1	TRBV20-1	few	TRBJ2-7	CSAREQDRGGREQYF	TGCAGTGCTAGAGAACAGGACAGGGGGGGTCGGGAGCAGTACTTC
14	-	TRBV10-3	-	TRBJ2-2	CAIKETGGTGELFF	TGTGCCATCAAGGAGACAGGTGGCACCGGGGAGCTGTTTTTT
13	-	TRBV24-1	many	TRBJ2-1	CATSDPSLDEQFF	TGTGCCACCAGTGACCCCTCCCTCGATGAGCAGTTCTTC
14	TRBD2	TRBV5-1	-	TRBJ2-7	CASSLAGGRDEQYF	TGCGCCAGCAGCTTAGCGGGGGGCAGGGACGAGCAGTACTTC
12	-	TRBV7-6	few	TRBJ2-7	CASSFGSGEQYF	TGTGCCAGCAGCTTTGGGTCCGGCGAGCAGTACTTC
13	-	TRBV2	-	TRBJ1-1	CASSVLPGVEAFF	TGTGCCAGCAGTGTATTACCAGGGGTTGAAGCTTTCTTT
14	TRBD1	TRBV2	-	TRBJ1-5	CASNGDRGHQPQHF	TGTGCCAGCAATGGGGACAGGGGACATCAGCCCCAGCATTTT
14	-	TRBV15	-	TRBJ2-3	CATSRGSRPDTQYF	TGTGCCACCAGCAGAGGATCGAGGCCAGATACGCAGTATTTT
14	-	TRBV3-1	few	TRBJ2-4	CASSQAGRKNIQYF	TGTGCCAGCAGCCAGGCCGGAAGGAAAAACATTCAGTACTTC
15	TRBD1	TRBV25-1	few	TRBJ1-1	CASSEPGGLRTEAFF	TGTGCCAGCAGTGAGCCAGGGGGCTTGCGCACTGAAGCTTTCTTT
15	TRBD1	TRBV6-2/TRBV6-3	few	TRBJ2-7	CASSYFGQGLYEQYF	TGTGCCAGCAGTTATTTCGGACAGGGACTCTACGAGCAGTACTTC
17	-	TRBV6-2/TRBV6-3	-	TRBJ2-5	CASSYPRATRLGETQYF	TGTGCCAGCAGTTACCCCCGGGCCACCCGGCTGGGAGAGACCCAGTACTTC
14	TRBD1	TRBV20-1	-	TRBJ2-1	CSAVTGNGINEQFF	TGCAGTGCCGTGACAGGGAATGGGATCAACGAGCAGTTCTTC
13	-	TRBV5-1	-	TRBJ1-4	CASSRDPNEKLFF	TGCGCCAGCAGCAGGGATCCTAATGAAAAACTGTTTTTT
15	-	TRBV28	few	TRBJ1-1	CASSAEAYMNTEAFF	TGTGCCAGCAGTGCTGAGGCCTACATGAACACTGAAGCTTTCTTT
18	-	TRBV4-1	many	TRBJ1-1	CASSQLLLRGGQNTEAFF	TGCGCCAGCAGCCAGCTACTTCTTCGGGGGGGGCAGAACACTGAAGCTTTCTTT
12	-	TRBV28	-	TRBJ1-2	CASSFLFHGYTF	TGTGCCAGCAGTTTCCTTTTTCATGGCTACACCTTC
13	TRBD1	TRBV20-1	-	TRBJ2-7	CSATDRATYEQYF	TGCAGTGCGACGGACAGGGCTACCTACGAGCAGTACTTC
12	TRBD1	TRBV25-1	many	TRBJ1-5	CASSAGGQPQHF	TGTGCCAGCAGTGCAGGGGGTCAGCCCCAGCATTTT
14	TRBD1	TRBV5-6	-	TRBJ2-7	CASSRTGEVFEQYF	TGTGCCAGCAGCCGGACAGGAGAAGTTTTCGAGCAGTACTTC
15	-	TRBV29-1	many	TRBJ2-1	CSVELGEIFYNEQFF	TGCAGCGTTGAACTGGGGGAGATCTTCTACAATGAGCAGTTCTTC
15	-	TRBV10-3	many	TRBJ1-2	CAISELVGTNYGYTF	TGTGCCATCAGTGAGTTGGTTGGAACCAACTATGGCTACACCTTC
16	TRBD1	TRBV4-3	-	TRBJ2-1	CASSQEPGQGYNEQFF	TGCGCCAGCAGCCAAGAACCGGGACAGGGCTACAATGAGCAGTTCTTC
16	-	TRBV7-9	few	TRBJ2-3	CASSREYSGLTDTQYF	TGTGCCAGCAGCCGCGAGTATAGCGGACTCACAGATACGCAGTATTTT
16	-	TRBV12-3/TRBV12-4	-	TRBJ2-3	CASSRGSLTHTDTQYF	TGTGCCAGCAGTCGGGGTTCGCTGACCCACACAGATACGCAGTATTTT
13	-	TRBV29-1	few	TRBJ2-3	CSVGSQYTDTQYF	TGCAGCGTTGGGTCCCAATACACAGATACGCAGTATTTT
14	TRBD2	TRBV10-3	-	TRBJ2-5	CAISLAGAGETQYF	TGTGCCATCAGTCTAGCGGGAGCCGGAGAGACCCAGTACTTC
21	TRBD2	TRBV28	few	TRBJ2-1	CASSFPVVKDVGGPRQDEQFF	TGTGCCAGCAGTTTTCCGGTAGTGAAGGACGTGGGAGGGCCACGGCAGGATGAGCAGTTCTTC
12	-	TRBV20-1	few	TRBJ1-2	CSALGASYGYTF	TGCAGTGCACTGGGGGCGAGCTATGGCTACACCTTC
16	TRBD2	TRBV3-1	few	TRBJ2-5	CASSRIPGLAQETQYF	TGTGCCAGCAGTAGAATACCGGGACTAGCGCAAGAGACCCAGTACTTC
17	-	TRBV7-2	-	TRBJ2-5	CASSLADLAPRGETQYF	TGTGCCAGCAGCTTAGCGGATCTAGCGCCTAGGGGAGAGACCCAGTACTTC
14	TRBD2	TRBV5-5	few	TRBJ2-1	CASSTPTSGGEQFF	TGTGCCAGCAGCACGCCGACTAGCGGGGGCGAGCAGTTCTTC
15	TRBD1	TRBV19	-	TRBJ1-5	CASSAGWTGNQPQHF	TGTGCCAGTAGTGCCGGATGGACAGGGAACCAGCCCCAGCATTTT
16	-	TRBV20-1	-	TRBJ1-6	CSARDPWARRNSPLHF	TGCAGTGCTAGAGATCCCTGGGCCCGAAGGAATTCACCCCTCCACTTT
16	-	TRBV4-1	-	TRBJ2-3	CASRYYFGGSTDTQYF	TGCGCCAGCAGATATTACTTTGGGGGTAGCACAGATACGCAGTATTTT